This T cell receptor (beta chain) came from a study of shared clonotypes between healthy human individuals. Study-wide points: Non-shared clonotypes were found to have lower generation probabilities than the clonotypes that were shared by all four of the sorted-subset donors.

Per the original data handling: Without quality scores, immunoSEQ junctional reads could not be filtered like full-length reads. This table comes from immunoSEQ multiplex PCR, and its TCRdb copy is limited to in-frame clones, with some not included. The V and J calls and clone size were taken over from that table, and D and trimming were inferred from the DNA. The repertoire consists of about 1,900,000 clones, with approximately 95% occurring once and the leading ten covering 1.2%. Only CD45RO-negative cells positively selected for CCR7 counted as naive CD8 cells, so terminally differentiated effector memory CD45RA+ cells were excluded. About this clone: Its antigen is not known.

The germline V and J ends were trimmed by 5 bases and 0 bases, with 14 bases remaining between them. The CDR3 totals 17 residues. The germline V gene has CDR1 LNHDA and CDR2 SQIVND (reference sequence). The receptor's source is a man younger than 35 in good health. This chain connects TRBV19 to TRBJ2-6; D is undetermined. Sequencing was carried out using naive CD8+ T cells sorted from blood. CDR3 protein: CASSPLGRPSGANVLTF. The DNA for the CDR3 is TGTGCCAGTAGTCCATTAGGGCGGCCCTCTGGGGCCAACGTCCTGACTTTC. The complete variable domain, with remaining parts taken from reference TRBV19 and TRBJ2-6, reads DGGITQSPKYLFRKEGQNVTLSCEQNLNHDAMYWYRQDPGQGLRLIYYSQIVNDFQKGDIAEGYSVSREKKESFPLTVTSAQKNPTAFYLCASSPLGRPSGANVLTFGAGSRLTVL.